This TCR beta chain was sequenced for a study of T cell responses to AZD1222 COVID-19 vaccine. Study findings and constraints: Two AZD1222 doses significantly raised spike-specific TCR breadth and depth over controls. Seropositive at baseline were only a handful of AZD1222 recipients. In a largely white British group with more females than males, clonal diversity was possibly underestimated.

V lost 4 bases, J lost 0 bases, and 17 bases lay in between. This CDR3 is 17 amino acids long. CDR1 is MNHEY, CDR2 SMNVEV, per germline (reference sequence). Regarding this clone: The target antigen is unknown.

The assay was immunoSEQ multiplex PCR, and TCRdb's table has in-frame clones only and misses some. This table has some 200,000 clones, approximately 93% appearing once. This rearrangement joins TRBV27 to TRBJ2-3; no clear D gene. The source was peripheral blood, collected 28 days after the second AZD1222 dose. This sequence was found in an adult who received the AZD1222 COVID-19 vaccine. The CDR3 here is CASSSKVYPPSTDTQYF. The DNA for the CDR3 is TGTGCCAGCAGTTCAAAAGTCTATCCCCCTAGCACAGATACGCAGTATTTT.